This T cell receptor beta chain was captured in a study of T cell responses to AZD1222 COVID-19 vaccine. The study, taken as a whole, reports: The study found Spike-specific TCR breadth and depth rose after two AZD1222 doses.

On this clone itself: Its antigen is undetermined.

Here immunoSEQ multiplex PCR was the method, and the copy in TCRdb shows in-frame clones only, minus some. The table shows about 73,000 clones, with approximately 89% occurring only once. V was pared by 4 bases and J by 2 bases, with 14 bases between. The CDR3 contains 15 residues. Germline V lookup: CDR1 SQVTM, CDR2 ANQGSEA. The chain links TRBV29-1 to TRBJ1-4, with TRBD1 as a possible D gene (6 bases). The sample in question was peripheral blood, obtained 28 days after the second AZD1222 dose. This clonotype originated in an adult who received the AZD1222 COVID-19 vaccine. The CDR3 here is CSVAAGTLTNEKLFF. CDR3 in DNA: TGCAGCGTTGCCGCCGGGACACTGACTAATGAAAAACTGTTTTTT.